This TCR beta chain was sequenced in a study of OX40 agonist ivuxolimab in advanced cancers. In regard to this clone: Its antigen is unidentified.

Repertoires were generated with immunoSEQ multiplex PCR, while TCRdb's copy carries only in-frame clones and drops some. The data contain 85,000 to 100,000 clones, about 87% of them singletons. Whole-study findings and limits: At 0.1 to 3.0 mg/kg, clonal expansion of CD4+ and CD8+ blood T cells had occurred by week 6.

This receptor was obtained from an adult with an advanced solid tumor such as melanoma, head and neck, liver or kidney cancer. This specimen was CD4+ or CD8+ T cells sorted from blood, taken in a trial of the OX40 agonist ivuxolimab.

The CDR3: CASRARTSGGGNYNEQFF. The DNA of the CDR3 is TGTGCCAGCAGAGCCCGGACTAGCGGGGGGGGGAACTACAATGAGCAGTTCTTC. This chain joins TRBV27 and TRBJ2-1; 15 positions agree with TRBD2. Per germline, CDR1 MNHEY and CDR2 SMNVEV (reference sequence). The CDR3 totals 18 residues. V was pared by 6 bases and J by 3 bases, with 9 bases of the junction left unmatched.